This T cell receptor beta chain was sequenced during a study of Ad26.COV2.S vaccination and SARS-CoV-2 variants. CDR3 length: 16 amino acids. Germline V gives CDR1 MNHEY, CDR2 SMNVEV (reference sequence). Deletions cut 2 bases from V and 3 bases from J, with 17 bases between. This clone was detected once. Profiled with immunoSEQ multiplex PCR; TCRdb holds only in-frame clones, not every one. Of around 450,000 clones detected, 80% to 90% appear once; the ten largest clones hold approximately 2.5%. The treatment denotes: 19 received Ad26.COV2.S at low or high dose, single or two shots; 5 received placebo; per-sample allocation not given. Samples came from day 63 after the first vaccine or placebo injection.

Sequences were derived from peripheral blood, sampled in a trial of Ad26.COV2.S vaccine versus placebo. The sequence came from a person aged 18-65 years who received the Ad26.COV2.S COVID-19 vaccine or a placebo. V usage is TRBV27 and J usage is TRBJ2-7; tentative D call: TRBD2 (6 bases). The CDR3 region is CASSLKSPGSDYEQYV. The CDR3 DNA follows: TGTGCCAGCAGTTTAAAGTCCCCCGGGAGCGACTACGAGCAGTACGTC.